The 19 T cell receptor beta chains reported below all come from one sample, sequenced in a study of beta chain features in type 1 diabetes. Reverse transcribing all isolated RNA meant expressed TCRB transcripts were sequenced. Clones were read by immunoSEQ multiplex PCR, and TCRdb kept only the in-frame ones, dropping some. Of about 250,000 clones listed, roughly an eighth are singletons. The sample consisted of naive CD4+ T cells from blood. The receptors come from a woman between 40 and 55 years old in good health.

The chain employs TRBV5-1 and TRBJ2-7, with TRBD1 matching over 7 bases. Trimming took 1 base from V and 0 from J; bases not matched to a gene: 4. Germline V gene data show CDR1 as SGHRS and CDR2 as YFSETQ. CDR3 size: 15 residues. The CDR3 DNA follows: TGCGCCAGCAGCTTGATGACAGGGAGCTCCTACGAGCAGTACTTC. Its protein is CASSLMTGSSYEQYF.

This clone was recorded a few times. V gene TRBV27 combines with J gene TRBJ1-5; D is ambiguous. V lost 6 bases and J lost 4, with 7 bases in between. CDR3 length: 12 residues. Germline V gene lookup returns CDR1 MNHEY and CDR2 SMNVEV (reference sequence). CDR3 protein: CASRARNQPQHF. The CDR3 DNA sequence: TGTGCCAGCAGGGCCCGAAATCAGCCCCAGCATTTT.

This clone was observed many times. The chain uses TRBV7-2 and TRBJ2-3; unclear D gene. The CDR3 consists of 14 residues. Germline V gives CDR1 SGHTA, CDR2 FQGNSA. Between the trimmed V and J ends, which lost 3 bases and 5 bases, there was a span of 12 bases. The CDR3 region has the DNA TGTGCCAGCAGCTTGCGCCCCAATCTAGATACGCAGTATTTT. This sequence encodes CASSLRPNLDTQYF.

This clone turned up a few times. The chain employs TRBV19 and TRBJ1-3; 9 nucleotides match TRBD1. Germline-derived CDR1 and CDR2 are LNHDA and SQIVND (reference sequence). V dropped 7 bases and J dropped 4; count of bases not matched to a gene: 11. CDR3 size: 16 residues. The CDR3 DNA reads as TGTGCCAGTACGACGACCGGGACAGGGCTCGGAAACACCATATATTTT. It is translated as CASTTTGTGLGNTIYF.

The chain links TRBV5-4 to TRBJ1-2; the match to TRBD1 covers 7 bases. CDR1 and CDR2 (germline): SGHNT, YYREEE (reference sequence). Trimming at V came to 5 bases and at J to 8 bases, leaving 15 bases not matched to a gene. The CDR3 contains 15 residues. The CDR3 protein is CASRLSQGSGGGYTF. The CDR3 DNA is TGTGCCAGCAGGCTATCACAGGGGTCCGGAGGCGGCTACACCTTC.

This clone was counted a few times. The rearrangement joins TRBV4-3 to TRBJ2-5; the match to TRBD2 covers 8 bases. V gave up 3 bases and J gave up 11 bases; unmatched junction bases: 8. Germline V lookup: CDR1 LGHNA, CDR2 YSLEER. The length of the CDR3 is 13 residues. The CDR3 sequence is CASSQGLVGEQYF. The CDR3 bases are TGCGCCAGCAGCCAGGGACTAGTGGGGGAGCAGTACTTC.

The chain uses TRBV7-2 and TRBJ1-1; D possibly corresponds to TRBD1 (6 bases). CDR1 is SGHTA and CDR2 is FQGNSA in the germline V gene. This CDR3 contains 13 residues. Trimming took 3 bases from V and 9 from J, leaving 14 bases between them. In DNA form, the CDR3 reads TGTGCCAGCAGCTTTAAGCTGTGGGACAAAGCTTTCTTT. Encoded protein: CASSFKLWDKAFF.

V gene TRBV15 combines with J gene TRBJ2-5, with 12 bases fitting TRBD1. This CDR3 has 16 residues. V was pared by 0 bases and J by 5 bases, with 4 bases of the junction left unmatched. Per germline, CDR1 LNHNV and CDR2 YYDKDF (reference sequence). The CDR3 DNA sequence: TGTGCCACCAGCAGAGATGGGACAGGGGGCAGGGAGACCCAGTACTTC. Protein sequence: CATSRDGTGGRETQYF.

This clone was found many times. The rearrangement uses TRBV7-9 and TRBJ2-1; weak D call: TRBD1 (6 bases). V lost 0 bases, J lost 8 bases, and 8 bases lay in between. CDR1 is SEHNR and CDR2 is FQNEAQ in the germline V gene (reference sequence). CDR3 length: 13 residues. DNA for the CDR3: TGTGCCAGCAGCTTAGCTTGGGGGCATGAGCAGTTCTTC. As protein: CASSLAWGHEQFF.

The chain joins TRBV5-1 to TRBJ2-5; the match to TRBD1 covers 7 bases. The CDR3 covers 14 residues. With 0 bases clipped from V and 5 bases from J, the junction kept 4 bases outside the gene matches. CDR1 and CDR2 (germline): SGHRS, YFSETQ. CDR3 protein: CASSLEGASETQYF. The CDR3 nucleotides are TGCGCCAGCAGCTTGGAGGGGGCCTCTGAGACCCAGTACTTC.

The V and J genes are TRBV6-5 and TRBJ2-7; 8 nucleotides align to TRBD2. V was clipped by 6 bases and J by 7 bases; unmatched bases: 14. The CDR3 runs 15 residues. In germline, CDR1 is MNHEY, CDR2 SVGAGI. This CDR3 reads CASSKASGGPREQYF. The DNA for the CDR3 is TGTGCCAGCAGCAAAGCCAGCGGGGGCCCTAGGGAGCAGTACTTC.

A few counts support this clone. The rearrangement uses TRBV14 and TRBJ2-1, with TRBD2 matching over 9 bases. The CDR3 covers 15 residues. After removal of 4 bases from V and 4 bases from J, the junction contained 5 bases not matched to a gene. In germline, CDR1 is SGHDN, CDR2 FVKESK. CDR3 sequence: CASSPRAGGYNEQFF. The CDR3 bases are TGTGCCAGCAGCCCCCGGGCGGGGGGGTACAATGAGCAGTTCTTC.

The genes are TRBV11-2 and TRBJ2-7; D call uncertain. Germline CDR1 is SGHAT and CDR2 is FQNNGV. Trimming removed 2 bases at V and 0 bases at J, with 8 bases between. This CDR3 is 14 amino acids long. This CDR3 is CASSLRHYSYEQYF. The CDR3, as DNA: TGTGCCAGCAGCTTAAGACATTACTCCTACGAGCAGTACTTC. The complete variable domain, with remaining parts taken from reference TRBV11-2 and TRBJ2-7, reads EAGVAQSPRYKIIEKRQSVAFWCNPISGHATLYWYQQILGQGPKLLIQFQNNGVVDDSQLPKDRFSAERLKGVDSTLKIQPAKLEDSAVYLCASSLRHYSYEQYFGPGTRLTVT.

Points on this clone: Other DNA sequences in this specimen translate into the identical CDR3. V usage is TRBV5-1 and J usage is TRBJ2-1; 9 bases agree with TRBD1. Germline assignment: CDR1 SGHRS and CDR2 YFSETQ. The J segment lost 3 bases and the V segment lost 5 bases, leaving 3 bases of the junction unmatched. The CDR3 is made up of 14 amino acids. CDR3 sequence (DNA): TGCGCCAGCAGTCCGGGACAGGGCTACAATGAGCAGTTCTTC. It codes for CASSPGQGYNEQFF.

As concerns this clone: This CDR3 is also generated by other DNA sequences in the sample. This CDR3 is CASSPGGTDTQYF. The DNA for the CDR3 is TGTGCCAGCAGTCCCGGGGGGACCGATACGCAGTATTTT. The chain links TRBV14 to TRBJ2-3; 7 nucleotides agree with TRBD2. The CDR3 covers 13 residues. J gave up 6 bases and V 6 bases, and 6 bases lay outside the gene matches. Germline CDR1 is SGHDN and CDR2 is FVKESK. Full variable domain (remainder filled in from reference TRBV14 and TRBJ2-3): EAGVTQFPSHSVIEKGQTVTLRCDPISGHDNLYWYRRVMGKEIKFLLHFVKESKQDESGMPNNRFLAERTGGTYSTLKVQPAELEDSGVYFCASSPGGTDTQYFGPGTRLTVL.

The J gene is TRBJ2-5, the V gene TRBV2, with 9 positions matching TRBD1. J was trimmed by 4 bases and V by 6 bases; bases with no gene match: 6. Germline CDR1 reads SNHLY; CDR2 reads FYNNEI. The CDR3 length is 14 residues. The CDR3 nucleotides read TGTGCCAGCAGGAGACAGGGGGGAGGAGAGACCCAGTACTTC. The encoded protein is CASRRQGGGETQYF.

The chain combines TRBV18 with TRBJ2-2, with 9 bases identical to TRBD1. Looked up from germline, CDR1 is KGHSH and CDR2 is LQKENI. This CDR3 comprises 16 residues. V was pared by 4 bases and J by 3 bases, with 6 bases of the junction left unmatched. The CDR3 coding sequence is TGTGCCAGCTCACTAAACAGGGGGCCGGACACCGGGGAGCTGTTTTTT. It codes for CASSLNRGPDTGELFF.

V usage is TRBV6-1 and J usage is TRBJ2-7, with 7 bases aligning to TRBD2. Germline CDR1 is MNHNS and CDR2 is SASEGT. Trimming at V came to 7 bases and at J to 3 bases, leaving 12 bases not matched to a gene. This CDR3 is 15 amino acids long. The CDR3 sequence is CASIAVSSGFYEQYF. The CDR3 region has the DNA TGTGCCAGCATCGCCGTGTCTAGCGGATTCTACGAGCAGTACTTC.

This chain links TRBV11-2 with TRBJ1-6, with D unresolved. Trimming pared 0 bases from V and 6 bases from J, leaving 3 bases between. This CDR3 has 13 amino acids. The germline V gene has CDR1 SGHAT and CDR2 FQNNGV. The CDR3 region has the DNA TGTGCCAGCAGCTTAGACCGTAATTCACCCCTCCACTTT. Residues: CASSLDRNSPLHF.